Listed here is a single TCR beta chain. Assay: immunoSEQ multiplex PCR; the TCRdb copy retains only in-frame clones and omits some. The table shows more than 90,000 clones, with about 91% occurring only once. The entry originates in a study of cytomegalovirus exposure and HLA in healthy donors. This CDR3 is 15 amino acids long. V dropped 5 bases and J dropped 6 bases, with 18 bases sitting between them. Germline assignment: CDR1 SGHRS and CDR2 YFSETQ. This receptor was identified in a man aged 18 to 35 in good health and CMV-seronegative. The chain carries TRBV5-1 and TRBJ2-1; possible D gene TRBD2, 6 bases. Sequencing was performed on PBMCs. CDR3 in amino acids: CASSSLRGNPNEQFF. CDR3 DNA sequence: TGCGCCAGCAGTAGCCTACGGGGGAACCCCAATGAGCAGTTCTTC.